The rows below give T cell receptor beta chains drawn from one sample of a study of PD-1 blockade in classical Hodgkin lymphoma. TCRdb keeps only in-frame clones here, not all; method: immunoSEQ multiplex PCR. This sample has 23,000 or so clones; around 84% occur once, and the top ten carry roughly 22%. The input for sequencing was peripheral blood mononuclear cells (PBMCs), taken before the fourth cycle of nivolumab. The receptors were gathered from a human donor with classical Hodgkin lymphoma. The CDR3 runs from the conserved cysteine through the conserved F or W. The D gene is left open where the match is weak. Size tells how often a clone was seen (once, few, many) or the class of an expanded clone, and some rows leave it out.

d_call	v_call	clone_size	j_call	cdr3_aa	cdr3_nt
TRBD1	TRBV9	few	TRBJ1-1	CASSVGQGVTEAFF	TGTGCCAGCAGCGTAGGGCAGGGGGTTACTGAAGCTTTCTTT
NA	TRBV5-4	NA	TRBJ2-7	CASSLGSDSYEQYF	TGTGCCAGCAGCTTGGGCTCTGACTCCTACGAGCAGTACTTC
TRBD2	TRBV7-9	NA	TRBJ2-1	CASSPPPSTSGRGSEQFF	TGTGCCAGCAGCCCCCCCCCGTCGACTAGCGGGAGGGGTTCTGAGCAGTTCTTC
NA	TRBV6-6	NA	TRBJ1-6	CASSNRQTSGSPLHF	TGTGCCAGCAGTAACAGACAGACGTCTGGCTCACCCCTCCACTTT
TRBD1	TRBV19	NA	TRBJ2-3	CASSPARTGPADTQYF	TGTGCCAGTAGCCCAGCCCGGACAGGGCCAGCAGATACGCAGTATTTT
NA	TRBV29-1	NA	TRBJ1-4	CSVEGGEKLFF	TGCAGCGTTGAAGGGGGTGAAAAACTGTTTTTT
NA	TRBV10-1	NA	TRBJ2-1	CASSESERVSYNEQFF	TGCGCCAGCAGTGAGTCGGAGAGGGTCTCGTACAATGAGCAGTTCTTC
TRBD2	TRBV5-4	NA	TRBJ2-3	CASSLGGLAGDTDTQYF	TGTGCCAGCAGCTTGGGGGGGCTAGCGGGAGACACAGATACGCAGTATTTT
NA	TRBV11-2	NA	TRBJ2-5	CASSPGSRGETQYF	TGTGCCAGCAGCCCAGGTTCCAGAGGAGAGACCCAGTACTTC
NA	TRBV5-4	NA	TRBJ2-2	CASSWGKGGELFF	TGTGCCAGCAGCTGGGGGAAGGGCGGGGAGCTGTTTTTT
NA	TRBV18	few	TRBJ1-1	CASSPPAGLDFTEAFF	TGTGCCAGCTCACCTCCAGCTGGTCTAGATTTCACTGAAGCTTTCTTT
NA	TRBV27	few	TRBJ2-1	CASSLLISGVYNEQFF	TGTGCCAGCAGTTTACTAATTAGCGGAGTCTACAATGAGCAGTTCTTC
NA	TRBV19	once	TRBJ1-1	CASSTTVNTEAFF	TGTGCCAGTAGTACCACTGTGAACACTGAAGCTTTCTTT
TRBD2	TRBV28	NA	TRBJ2-1	CASSFETSGSGSYNEQFF	TGTGCCAGCAGTTTTGAGACTAGCGGGAGCGGGTCCTACAATGAGCAGTTCTTC
NA	TRBV4-2	NA	TRBJ2-1	CASSQDSGHEQFF	TGTGCCAGCAGCCAAGATAGTGGGCATGAGCAGTTCTTC
NA	TRBV2	few	TRBJ1-5	CASRGSNQPQHF	TGTGCCAGCAGGGGTTCCAATCAGCCCCAGCATTTT
NA	TRBV28	NA	TRBJ2-7	CASTQLSSSYEQYF	TGTGCCAGCACCCAGTTATCGAGCTCCTACGAGCAGTACTTC
TRBD2	TRBV4-2	NA	TRBJ2-1	CASSQGTGGLWDEQFF	TGTGCCAGCAGCCAAGGAACGGGAGGGCTTTGGGATGAGCAGTTCTTC
NA	TRBV11-3	NA	TRBJ1-2	CASSSRSGRDGYTF	TGTGCCAGCAGCTCCCGCTCCGGCCGGGATGGCTACACCTTC
NA	TRBV25-1	NA	TRBJ1-6	CASSERRESSYNSPLHF	TGTGCCAGCAGTGAGCGGAGGGAAAGCTCCTATAATTCACCCCTCCACTTT
TRBD2	TRBV5-1	NA	TRBJ2-3	CASSLALAGASDTQYF	TGCGCCAGCAGCTTGGCCTTAGCGGGAGCTTCAGATACGCAGTATTTT
TRBD1	TRBV5-6	NA	TRBJ2-1	CASSAGTGFPTTDEQFF	TGTGCCAGCAGCGCCGGGACAGGTTTTCCTACTACCGATGAGCAGTTCTTC
NA	TRBV7-3	NA	TRBJ2-1	CASSLRAGHYNEQFF	TGTGCCAGCAGCTTAAGGGCAGGCCATTACAATGAGCAGTTCTTC
NA	TRBV9	medium-sized	TRBJ2-3	CASSSARSSSTDTQYF	TGTGCCAGCAGCTCCGCCCGGTCCTCTAGCACAGATACGCAGTATTTT